The next 6 T cell receptor beta chains were all read from a single sample in a study of graft-versus-host responses after intestinal transplantation. TCRdb's table, derived via immunoSEQ multiplex PCR, lists solely in-frame clones and lacks some. Of some 90,000 clones in the sample, around 93% were seen once. Their antigens are not known. The sequencing here drew on unstimulated CD8+ T cells sorted from spleen or lymph node cells, taken before transplant. The receptors derive from a human donor who was the organ donor for an intestinal transplant.

The chain recombines TRBV27 with TRBJ2-1; maybe TRBD1 (5 bases). The CDR3 has 17 amino acids. Germline CDR1 and CDR2: MNHEY and SMNVEV (reference sequence). Trimming pared 5 bases from V and 4 bases from J, leaving 21 bases between. The CDR3 DNA is TGTGCCAGCAGTCCCCCTGGTCACAGGACCCAATACAATGAGCAGTTCTTC. Translating gives CASSPPGHRTQYNEQFF.

J is TRBJ2-3 and V is TRBV5-1, with D unclear. Between the trimmed V and J ends, which lost 3 bases and 6 bases, there was a span of 14 bases. CDR1 and CDR2 (germline): SGHRS, YFSETQ. This CDR3 spans 14 amino acids. The DNA for the CDR3 is TGCGCCAGCAGCTGGCCCGGGTTAATGGATACGCAGTATTTT. Translation gives CASSWPGLMDTQYF.

This chain links TRBV11-3 with TRBJ2-5; tentative D call: TRBD1 (6 bases). The J call may be mistaken, given a closer DNA end match to TRBJ2-7. Germline V CDR1 and CDR2: SGHNT, YENEEA. The CDR3 covers 14 residues. The chain's CDR3 is CASSSTGLDNEQYF. The CDR3, as DNA: TGTGCCAGCAGCTCCACAGGGTTAGACAACGAGCAGTACTTC.

V usage is TRBV9 and J usage is TRBJ2-7; TRBD1 aligns across 8 bases. Germline trimming cut 4 bases from V and 1 base from J; bases unmatched to any gene: 10. This CDR3 has 16 amino acids. CDR1 is SGDLS and CDR2 is YYNGEE in the germline V gene. This chain's CDR3 is CASSNSRDRPSYEQYF. The CDR3 DNA follows: TGTGCCAGCAGCAACTCCCGGGACAGGCCATCCTACGAGCAGTACTTC.

V usage is TRBV6-5 and J usage is TRBJ1-5; D not certain. The V and J ends lost 2 bases and 6 bases respectively, with 14 bases between them. CDR3 length: 15 amino acids. Germline assignment: CDR1 MNHEY and CDR2 SVGAGI. The CDR3 sequence: CASSYRAGAGQPQHF. The CDR3, as DNA: TGTGCCAGCAGTTACAGGGCAGGAGCGGGTCAGCCCCAGCATTTT.

J is TRBJ2-5 and V is TRBV28; 11 nucleotides align to TRBD2. The V gene end was trimmed by 2 bases and the J gene end by 9 bases; junction bases not matched to a gene: 8. Germline lookup yields CDR1 MDHEN and CDR2 SYDVKM. CDR3 length: 15 amino acids. The CDR3 reads CASSLVVAGGRAQYF. Here the CDR3 DNA reads TGTGCCAGCAGTTTAGTCGTAGCGGGGGGGCGGGCCCAGTACTTC.